The present T cell receptor (beta chain) was sequenced within a study of beta chain features in type 1 diabetes. Study-level findings and limits: Type 1 diabetes patients had TCRB CDR3s that were shorter (moderately but significantly so) in all four CD4+ subsets.

In this sample, this clone turned up a few times. Antigen unknown. Sorted populations all had greater than 95% purity. The study reverse transcribed the entire isolated RNA, so it sequenced expressed TCRB transcripts. Profiled with immunoSEQ multiplex PCR; TCRdb holds only in-frame clones, not every one. Of about 360,000 clones listed, roughly an eighth are singletons. Germline V gene data show CDR1 as SGHNT and CDR2 as YENEEA. Trimming at V came to 1 base and at J to 8 bases, leaving 2 bases not matched to a gene. The CDR3 is made up of 15 amino acids. The material sequenced was naive CD4+ T cells from blood. The receptor comes from a woman aged 18 to 35 with type 1 diabetes. The J gene is TRBJ2-1, the V gene TRBV11-3; 13 bases are shared with TRBD2. The CDR3 sequence is CASSLGTSGSDEQFF. Written as DNA, the CDR3 is TGTGCCAGCAGCTTAGGGACTAGCGGGAGCGATGAGCAGTTCTTC.